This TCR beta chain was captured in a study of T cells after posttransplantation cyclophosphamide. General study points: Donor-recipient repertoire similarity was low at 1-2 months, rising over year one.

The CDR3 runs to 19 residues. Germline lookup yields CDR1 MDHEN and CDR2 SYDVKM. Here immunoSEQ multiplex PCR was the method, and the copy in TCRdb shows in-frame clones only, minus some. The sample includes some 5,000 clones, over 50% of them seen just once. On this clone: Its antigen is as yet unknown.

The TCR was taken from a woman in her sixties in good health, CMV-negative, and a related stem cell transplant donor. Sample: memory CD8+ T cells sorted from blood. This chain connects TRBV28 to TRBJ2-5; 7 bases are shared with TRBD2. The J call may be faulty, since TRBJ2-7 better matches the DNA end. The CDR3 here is CASSLSLRPSGRVPYEQYF. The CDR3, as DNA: TGTGCCAGCAGTTTATCCCTGAGACCTAGCGGAAGAGTCCCCTACGAGCAGTACTTC.